The 25 T cell receptor beta chains given below trace back to one sample, sequenced in a study of T cell changes during pregnancy in multiple sclerosis. The method was immunoSEQ multiplex PCR; TCRdb's version includes in-frame clones alone and lacks a portion of them. Among 75,000 to 95,000 clones listed, around 93% were seen once. Material: peripheral blood, obtained in the first trimester of pregnancy. The receptors were sampled from a female donor in good health, enrolled as a control in a pregnancy study.

The chain recombines TRBV29-1 with TRBJ1-1, with D perhaps TRBD1 (6 bases). There are 12 residues in the CDR3. Trimming shortened V by 8 bases and J by 1 base, and 11 bases separated the two germline ends. Per germline, CDR1 SQVTM and CDR2 ANQGSEA. The DNA for the CDR3 is TGCAGCTCTTTGACAGGGAACACTGAAGCTTTCTTT. Amino acid sequence: CSSLTGNTEAFF.

V and J are TRBV7-3 and TRBJ2-3; tentatively, D is TRBD2 (6 bases). The length of the CDR3 is 19 residues. Germline-derived CDR1 and CDR2 are SGHTA and FQGTGA. Trimming stripped 5 bases from V and 0 bases from J, with 24 bases between. Written as DNA, the CDR3 is TGTGCCAGCAGCCCAGGGCGTTTGCGGGGATCTTCTAGCACAGATACGCAGTATTTT. Its protein product is CASSPGRLRGSSSTDTQYF.

V usage is TRBV7-3 and J usage is TRBJ2-7, with D tentatively TRBD1 (5 bases). This CDR3 is built from 12 residues. V lost 2 bases and J 7 bases, leaving 9 bases between the germline ends. Looked up from germline, CDR1 is SGHTA and CDR2 is FQGTGA. This chain's CDR3 is CASSLQGGEQYF. For the CDR3, the DNA is TGTGCCAGCAGCTTACAGGGTGGTGAGCAGTACTTC.

This sequence joins TRBV10-3 and TRBJ2-7; tentatively, D is TRBD1 (5 bases). Germline CDR1 is ENHRY and CDR2 is SYGVKD. This CDR3 contains 14 residues. Trimming left V 0 bases short and J 3 bases short, with 9 bases between. CDR3 sequence reads: CAISESEQGYEQYF. The CDR3 bases are TGTGCCATCAGTGAGTCGGAGCAGGGCTACGAGCAGTACTTC.

The chain carries TRBV27 and TRBJ1-2; TRBD1 aligns across 7 bases. Per the germline V gene, CDR1 is MNHEY and CDR2 is SMNVEV (reference sequence). The CDR3 is made up of 13 amino acids. After removal of 6 bases from V and 5 bases from J, the junction contained 6 bases not matched to a gene. CDR3 residues: CASRPTGIYGYTF. The CDR3 DNA sequence: TGTGCCAGCAGACCGACAGGGATATATGGCTACACCTTC.

The chain is built from TRBV18 and TRBJ2-1; tentative D call: TRBD1 (5 bases). V lost 3 bases and J lost 2, with 8 bases in between. The CDR3 has 14 amino acids. CDR1 KGHSH and CDR2 LQKENI come from the germline V gene. DNA of the CDR3: TGTGCCAGCTCACCCAGACAGACCTACAATGAGCAGTTCTTC. It is translated as CASSPRQTYNEQFF.

V gene TRBV5-4 combines with J gene TRBJ1-1; a possible D gene is TRBD1 (6 bases). CDR3 length: 15 amino acids. The V and J ends lost 6 bases and 0 bases respectively, with 15 bases between them. Germline CDR1 reads SGHNT; CDR2 reads YYREEE (reference sequence). Here the CDR3 DNA reads TGTGCCAGCACCCGAGGAGACAGGTTGAACACTGAAGCTTTCTTT. This sequence encodes CASTRGDRLNTEAFF. Supplemented by reference TRBV5-4 and TRBJ1-1, the full variable domain reads ETGVTQSPTHLIKTRGQQVTLRCSSQSGHNTVSWYQQALGQGPQFIFQYYREEENGRGNFPPRFSGLQFPNYSSELNVNALELDDSALYLCASTRGDRLNTEAFFGQGTRLTVV.

The chain recombines TRBV2 with TRBJ1-4; D not certain. Germline-derived CDR1 and CDR2 are SNHLY and FYNNEI. This CDR3 is 13 amino acids long. V lost 8 bases and J 7 bases, leaving 14 bases between the germline ends. CDR3 sequence: CASHRRWGEKLFF. CDR3 in DNA: TGTGCCAGCCATAGGAGGTGGGGTGAAAAACTGTTTTTT.

V and J are TRBV27 and TRBJ2-7; D might be TRBD2 (6 bases). This CDR3 has 16 amino acids. Trimming removed 0 bases from V and 2 bases from J, with 14 bases in between. The germline CDR1 and CDR2 sequences are MNHEY and SMNVEV (reference sequence). The CDR3 nucleotides read TGTGCCAGCAGTTTATCGTTACTAGCTGTAACCTACGAGCAGTACTTC. This codes for CASSLSLLAVTYEQYF.

The gene calls are TRBV4-3 and TRBJ2-7, with 9 nucleotides matching TRBD1. CDR3 length equals 16 residues. Germline V lookup: CDR1 LGHNA, CDR2 YSLEER. With 3 bases clipped from V and 5 bases from J, the junction kept 11 bases outside the gene matches. The CDR3 region is CASSQGLGQGFHEQYF. CDR3 nucleotide sequence: TGCGCCAGCAGCCAGGGATTGGGACAGGGTTTCCACGAGCAGTACTTC.

The chain uses TRBV5-6 and TRBJ2-7; D ambiguous. CDR1 and CDR2 from the germline V gene are SGHDT and YYEEEE. V lost 1 base and J 7 bases, leaving 12 bases between the germline ends. The CDR3 consists of 13 residues. The chain's CDR3 is CASSLISGGEQYF. CDR3 nucleotide sequence: TGTGCCAGCAGCTTGATCTCGGGTGGGGAGCAGTACTTC.

This clone was picked up a small number of times. The chain employs TRBV6-5 and TRBJ1-5; D perhaps matches TRBD1 (6 bases). V was clipped by 6 bases and J by 3 bases, with 15 bases between them. Germline assignment: CDR1 MNHEY and CDR2 SVGAGI. The CDR3 consists of 15 residues. In nucleotides, the CDR3 is TGTGCCAGCAGCATTGACAGGAACAACAATCAGCCCCAGCATTTT. This gives the protein CASSIDRNNNQPQHF.

The gene calls are TRBV11-2 and TRBJ1-1; D possibly corresponds to TRBD1 (5 bases). CDR3 size: 14 residues. Germline V gene data show CDR1 as SGHAT and CDR2 as FQNNGV. V lost 5 bases and J 5 bases, leaving 15 bases between the germline ends. The DNA of the CDR3 is TGTGCCAGCAGCGAGCGATACAGGTCGACTGAAGCTTTCTTT. This gives the protein CASSERYRSTEAFF.

The chain joins TRBV15 to TRBJ1-6; D is ambiguous. The CDR3 has 15 residues. V lost 5 bases and J lost 10, with 18 bases in between. CDR1 is LNHNV and CDR2 is YYDKDF in the germline V gene (reference sequence). The CDR3 DNA reads TGTGCCACCAGCGCCCATGGAGGCGTAGGCTCACCCCTCCACTTT. This gives the protein CATSAHGGVGSPLHF.

The gene calls are TRBV6-1 and TRBJ1-1; TRBD1 matches 8 bases. Germline CDR1 and CDR2: MNHNS and SASEGT. The CDR3 has 15 residues. Unmatched junction bases numbered 5, after V lost 5 bases and J lost 0 bases. Written as DNA, the CDR3 is TGTGCCAGCAGTCAGGACAGGGTGATGAACACTGAAGCTTTCTTT. This gives the protein CASSQDRVMNTEAFF.

V and J are TRBV28 and TRBJ2-3; 7 bases match TRBD1. This CDR3 comprises 14 residues. The V gene's germline CDR1 is MDHEN and CDR2 SYDVKM. V was clipped by 6 bases and J by 5 bases; unmatched bases: 8. The CDR3 region is CASRRRYRGDTQYF. In DNA, the CDR3 is TGTGCCAGCAGACGGAGGTACAGGGGAGATACGCAGTATTTT. Variable domain in full (rest from reference TRBV28 and TRBJ2-3): DVKVTQSSRYLVKRTGEKVFLECVQDMDHENMFWYRQDPGLGLRLIYFSYDVKMKEKGDIPEGYSVSREKKERFSLILESASTNQTSMYLCASRRRYRGDTQYFGPGTRLTVL.

J is TRBJ2-3 and V is TRBV28; 10 positions agree with TRBD2. The CDR3 extends over 14 amino acids. With 8 bases clipped from V and 3 bases from J, the junction kept 5 bases outside the gene matches. Germline lookup yields CDR1 MDHEN and CDR2 SYDVKM. CDR3: CASASGGVTDTQYF. The CDR3 nucleotides are TGTGCCAGCGCTAGCGGGGGAGTGACAGATACGCAGTATTTT.

This chain links TRBV7-2 with TRBJ2-1; TRBD2 might be the D (5 bases). The CDR3 has 15 residues. Germline V gene data show CDR1 as SGHTA and CDR2 as FQGNSA. Trimming stripped 2 bases from V and 2 bases from J, with 10 bases between. The CDR3 reads CASSLTPGAYNEQFF. In nucleotides, the CDR3 is TGTGCCAGCAGCTTAACCCCCGGGGCCTACAATGAGCAGTTCTTC.

This clone has just one count. The J gene is TRBJ2-7, the V gene TRBV15; D is possibly TRBD2 (5 bases). Germline V lookup: CDR1 LNHNV, CDR2 YYDKDF (reference sequence). The V end was cut by 5 bases, the J end by 3 bases, with 5 bases between. The CDR3 contains 11 residues. The CDR3 protein is CATSRGYEQYF. For the CDR3, the DNA is TGTGCCACCAGCCGGGGCTACGAGCAGTACTTC.

This chain uses TRBV27 with TRBJ2-1; 16 bases align to TRBD2. Trimming removed 6 bases from V and 7 bases from J; junction bases left unmatched: 6. The CDR3 length is 16 residues. Germline CDR1 is MNHEY and CDR2 is SMNVEV (reference sequence). Here the CDR3 reads CASSLGTSGGDNEQFF. The CDR3 nucleotides read TGTGCCAGCAGCTTAGGGACTAGCGGGGGGGATAATGAGCAGTTCTTC.

This chain joins TRBV7-3 and TRBJ2-3; 9 nucleotides line up with TRBD2. The V segment lost 5 bases and the J segment 3 bases; nucleotides outside the gene matches: 3. Germline V CDR1 and CDR2: SGHTA, FQGTGA. This CDR3 contains 14 residues. The CDR3 DNA follows: TGTGCCAGCAGCCGTAGCGGGGGAACAGATACGCAGTATTTT. Protein: CASSRSGGTDTQYF.

This clone was seen only a few times. V usage is TRBV30 and J usage is TRBJ2-7; 7 bases align to TRBD2. J gave up 2 bases and V 4 bases, and 5 bases lay outside the gene matches. This CDR3 is built from 13 residues. The germline V gene has CDR1 GTSNPN and CDR2 SVGIG (reference sequence). Written as DNA, the CDR3 is TGTGCCTGGAAAGGACTAGATACCTACGAGCAGTACTTC. Its translation is CAWKGLDTYEQYF.

This clone was recorded a few times. The V and J genes are TRBV18 and TRBJ1-2; D is unclear. This CDR3 has 16 amino acids. V gave up 1 base and J gave up 3 bases, with 15 bases separating them. Germline CDR1 and CDR2: KGHSH and LQKENI. The CDR3 spells CASSPQVGGGDYGYTF. CDR3 bases: TGTGCCAGCTCACCACAGGTGGGAGGAGGCGACTATGGCTACACCTTC.

Written as DNA, the CDR3 is TGTGCCAGCAGCTTAGATGGCGGGGAATATCAGCCCCAGCATTTT. Amino acids: CASSLDGGEYQPQHF. The chain joins TRBV7-2 to TRBJ1-5; D gene unclear. Deletions cut 1 base from V and 5 bases from J, with 12 bases between. This CDR3 has 15 residues. From germline, CDR1 is SGHTA and CDR2 FQGNSA.

The chain carries TRBV15 and TRBJ1-1, with 9 positions matching TRBD1. Losses at the gene ends were 3 bases for V and 4 bases for J; bases not matched to a gene: 3. This CDR3 comprises 14 residues. CDR1 and CDR2 from the germline V gene are LNHNV and YYDKDF (reference sequence). CDR3 nucleotide sequence: TGTGCCACCAGCAGGGGGACAGGGCCCACTGAAGCTTTCTTT. Protein sequence: CATSRGTGPTEAFF.